This TCR beta chain was captured in a study of CD8+CD57+ T cells in acquired aplastic anemia. Study summary: Sorted CD4+ and CD8+ cells gave a mean 3.2 ug DNA, range roughly 0.18 to 27.4 ug. About 11 million reads, on average, were obtained for CD4+ cells from healthy donors.

Using genomic DNA as the template, TCR beta VDJ and CDR3 profiling was carried out. TCRdb passed the reads through MiXCR, listing each CDR3 protein once. The data show some 240,000 distinct CDR3 sequences, about a third seen once. Study findings and constraints: Statistical testing detected no significant gap in CD8+ Simpson's diversity between patients and controls. Overlapping CD8+ CDR3 repertoires of patients and controls contained some 27 shared sequences.

This CDR3 is built from 16 residues. V dropped 4 bases and J dropped 1; count of bases not matched to a gene: 7. Germline loops: CDR1 MNHNS, CDR2 SASEGT. Points on this clonotype: Its target is unknown.

The source is a human donor in good health, serving as a control. This chain connects TRBV6-1 to TRBJ1-5; TRBD1 aligns across 7 bases. The material sequenced was sorted CD4+, CD8+, or CD8+CD57+ T cells (not recorded which) from PBMCs. CDR3 protein: CASSGPTGRSNQPQHF. CDR3 coding DNA: TGTGCCAGCAGTGGGCCGACAGGGCGAAGCAATCAGCCCCAGCATTTT.